This TCR beta chain appears in the sequencing data of a study of T cells in Graves' hyperthyroidism and ophthalmopathy. Study-wide points: Blood samples included most of the expanded thyroid clonotypes exceeding 0.001.

Using RNA transcripts as the source, TCR beta CDR3 regions were amplified. A set of HTBI primers served as the primers for a first-round RT-PCR of the TCR CDR3. TCRdb recomputed calls from the multiplex PCR reads with MiXCR, one row per CDR3 protein. This table has around 660,000 distinct CDR3 sequences, 40% to 55% appearing once. Exclusions: uncontrolled infection, other autoimmune disease, pregnancy, lactation. The V and J ends lost 6 bases and 5 bases, in that order; junction bases with no gene match: 13. The CDR3 contains 17 residues. Germline CDR1 reads SNHLY; CDR2 reads FYNNEI. On this clonotype: As yet, its antigen is unknown.

Sequencing was done on a sample of peripheral blood or thyroid tissue (not recorded which). V gene TRBV2 combines with J gene TRBJ2-5; 12 bases are a match to TRBD2. The clonotype comes from an adult man with Graves' disease, either hyperthyroidism or ophthalmopathy (not recorded which). CDR3 sequence: CASSVGASGGAGETQYF. CDR3 bases: TGTGCCAGCAGCGTAGGTGCTAGCGGGGGGGCCGGGGAGACCCAGTACTTC.